Shown below are 7 T cell receptor beta chains from a single sample sequenced in a study of T cell changes during pregnancy in multiple sclerosis. Generated by immunoSEQ multiplex PCR, the TCRdb table keeps only in-frame clones and is missing some. The top ten hold approximately 0.36% of the sample, which has approximately 60,000 clones, around 95% seen once. The sequences come from CD4+ T cells from peripheral blood mononuclear cells, collected before pregnancy. Receptor source: a female donor with multiple sclerosis, enrolled in a pregnancy study.

This clone was observed once. This chain connects TRBV19 to TRBJ2-3, with D perhaps TRBD2 (5 bases). This CDR3 has 16 residues. Deletions cut 6 bases from V and 2 bases from J, with 18 bases between. Germline loops: CDR1 LNHDA, CDR2 SQIVND (reference sequence). CDR3 nucleotides: TGTGCCAGTAGGGCAGCCGGAGGTATGTTCACAGATACGCAGTATTTT. Encoded protein: CASRAAGGMFTDTQYF.

The rearrangement joins TRBV18 to TRBJ2-1; D possibly corresponds to TRBD2 (5 bases). V was shortened by 4 bases and J by 6 bases, with 16 bases between the two germline ends. In germline, CDR1 is KGHSH, CDR2 LQKENI. The CDR3 runs 15 residues. CDR3 DNA: TGTGCCAGCTCACTGCTGAGCGGAGCAGGCAATGAGCAGTTCTTC. Its translation: CASSLLSGAGNEQFF.

Only one count was recorded for this clone. The chain employs TRBV10-3 and TRBJ2-1; 11 nucleotides agree with TRBD1. V lost 7 bases and J lost 3; bases outside the gene matches: 5. The CDR3 consists of 15 residues. Per germline, CDR1 ENHRY and CDR2 SYGVKD. The CDR3 DNA sequence: TGTGCCATCAATCCCGGGACAGGGGGCTACAATGAGCAGTTCTTC. The encoded protein is CAINPGTGGYNEQFF.

The V gene is TRBV7-2, the J gene TRBJ2-2, with 10 bases lining up with TRBD2. After removal of 5 bases from V and 5 bases from J, the junction contained 5 bases not matched to a gene. Germline V gene sequence: CDR1 SGHTA, CDR2 FQGNSA. The CDR3 runs 15 residues. The CDR3 reads CASSESGRGTGELFF. CDR3 nucleotide sequence: TGTGCCAGCAGCGAAAGCGGGAGGGGGACCGGGGAGCTGTTTTTT. The full variable domain, its missing parts supplied by reference TRBV7-2 and TRBJ2-2, is GAGVSQSPSNKVTEKGKDVELRCDPISGHTALYWYRQSLGQGLEFLIYFQGNSAPDKSGLPSDRFSAERTGGSVSTLTIQRTQQEDSAVYLCASSESGRGTGELFFGEGSRLTVL.

This clone was seen just once. The chain carries TRBV5-1 and TRBJ1-1; 10 nucleotides line up with TRBD1. Germline trimming cut 0 bases from V and 3 bases from J; bases unmatched to any gene: 17. The CDR3 sequence is 20 residues long. CDR1 and CDR2 (germline): SGHRS, YFSETQ. This chain's CDR3 is CASSLAGRDRGRKRDTEAFF. The CDR3 DNA reads TGCGCCAGCAGCTTGGCAGGTAGGGACAGGGGAAGGAAACGGGACACTGAAGCTTTCTTT.

The J gene is TRBJ2-4, the V gene TRBV4-3, with 7 nucleotides matching TRBD1. The J segment lost 6 bases and the V segment lost 0 bases, leaving 5 bases of the junction unmatched. The CDR3 runs to 15 residues. Germline V gene lookup returns CDR1 LGHNA and CDR2 YSLEER. CDR3 amino acids: CASSQDSPGGNIQYF. CDR3 bases: TGCGCCAGCAGCCAAGATTCCCCAGGGGGAAACATTCAGTACTTC.

In regard to this clone: The germline gene is not matched at one end of the junction; a read error may be the cause. The CDR3 protein is CASSLSPAGTGELFF. The DNA for the CDR3 is TGTGCTAGCAGCTTATCGCCGGCGGGCACCGGGGAGCTGTTTTTT. This chain connects TRBV7-7 to TRBJ2-2, with a tentative D call TRBD2 (5 bases). CDR3 length: 15 amino acids. CDR1 and CDR2 from the germline V gene are SSHAT and FNYEAQ (reference sequence).